This T cell receptor beta chain was sequenced in a study of shared clonotypes between healthy human individuals. In the study overall: Participating donors consisted of two women and a few men aged 18 to 49. Study-level points and caveats: Around 5% of naive CD4 clonotypes were shared across four donors.

Assay: immunoSEQ multiplex PCR; the TCRdb copy retains only in-frame clones and omits some. Here the sample spans about 1.1 million clones, 70% to 80% being singletons. Points on this clone: Antigen: not known.

V shed 5 bases, J shed 2 bases, and the junction held 5 bases outside the gene matches. CDR1 PRHDT and CDR2 FYEKMQ come from the germline V gene (reference sequence). The CDR3 consists of 14 residues. The clonotype was recovered from a man aged 18-30 years in good health. Some clones in this sample may be carry-over from other donors' samples. The V gene is TRBV13, the J gene TRBJ2-7, with 8 bases matching TRBD2. Sequenced sample: memory CD4+ T cells from PBMCs. The subset: CD45RA-negative fraction. The CDR3 region is CASSRLARPYEQYF. The CDR3 bases are TGTGCCAGCAGCCGACTAGCGAGGCCCTACGAGCAGTACTTC.